This T cell receptor (beta chain) appears in the sequencing data of a study of blood T cell repertoires in COVID-19. Study-level background: The samples span acute and convalescent COVID-19 from the United States, Italy and Spain. PBMCs, B-cell-depleted T cells, or T cells were the source of the cDNA or gDNA that made up the material.

V lost 2 bases and J lost 3; bases outside the gene matches: 2. In germline, CDR1 is SGHRS, CDR2 YFSETQ. The CDR3 length is 14 residues. As handled by the study authors: Scientists estimated how many nucleated cells there were by amplifying reference gene primers. Profiled with immunoSEQ multiplex PCR; TCRdb holds only in-frame clones, not every one. V, J and clone size derive from that table, while D and trimming were established from the DNA sequence. The sample consists of about 250,000 clones, roughly nine tenths of them appearing once. The TCR was taken from a woman aged 55-70 years who had recovered from COVID-19. The chain carries TRBV5-1 and TRBJ2-1, with 7 bases aligning to TRBD2. What was sequenced was peripheral blood. The CDR3 DNA reads TGCGCCAGCAGCTTAGAGCGGGGCTACAATGAGCAGTTCTTC. Its translation is CASSLERGYNEQFF.